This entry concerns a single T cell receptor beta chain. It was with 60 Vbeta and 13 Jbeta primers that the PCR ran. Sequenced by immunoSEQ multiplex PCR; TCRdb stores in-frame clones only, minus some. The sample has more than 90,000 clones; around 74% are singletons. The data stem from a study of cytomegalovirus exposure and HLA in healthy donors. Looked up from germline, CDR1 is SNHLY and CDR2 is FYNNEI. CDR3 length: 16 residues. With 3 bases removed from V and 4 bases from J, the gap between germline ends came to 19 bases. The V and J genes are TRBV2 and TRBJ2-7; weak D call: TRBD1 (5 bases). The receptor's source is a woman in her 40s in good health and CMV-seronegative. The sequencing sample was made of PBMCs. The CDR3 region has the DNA TGTGCCAGCAGTGATGGGATGCAGGGTCGATGGTACGAGCAGTACTTC. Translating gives CASSDGMQGRWYEQYF.